This TCR beta chain was sequenced in a study of blood T cell repertoires in COVID-19. Germline V lookup: CDR1 MNHNY, CDR2 SVGAGI (reference sequence). The V end lost 6 bases, the J end lost 4 bases, and 12 bases lay between the germline ends. CDR3 length: 13 residues. Authors' processing steps: Reference gene primer amplification yielded estimated nucleated cell counts. TCRdb's table, derived via immunoSEQ multiplex PCR, lists solely in-frame clones and lacks some. The V and J calls and clone size come from that table; D and trimming were worked out from the DNA. This sample has about 28,000 clones, with about 92% found just once.

This clonotype originated in a woman aged 70-85 years with COVID-19, enrolled during active disease. The rearrangement links TRBV6-6 to TRBJ1-1; perhaps TRBD1 as D (5 bases). Material for sequencing was peripheral blood. The CDR3 loop is CASSYETVTEAFF. CDR3 sequence (DNA): TGTGCCAGCAGCTACGAGACAGTCACTGAAGCTTTCTTT.